The clone carrying this T cell receptor beta chain was seen only a few times. The data belong to a study of response to subunit inactivated influenza vaccine. TCRdb analysed the RT-PCR reads with MiXCR anew, one entry per CDR3 protein. The sample lists about 570,000 distinct CDR3 sequences; about 11% were seen once. The length of the CDR3 is 13 residues. With 7 bases clipped from V and 7 bases from J, the junction kept 5 bases outside the gene matches. CDR1 and CDR2 (germline): SGHVS, FNYEAQ. A further study also used this sample, focusing on T cells expressing NK-cell markers. That paper notes: As the method of synthesis, 5'RACE template switching with UMIs yielded TCR beta cDNA. Just one sequenced donor of eight was HCMV-seronegative, while seven were seropositive. Researchers report these clonotypes also headed the CD3+CD56-NKG2C+ fraction in several donors.

This sequence was found in a man aged 45-60 years who received an inactivated influenza vaccine. This rearrangement joins TRBV7-6 to TRBJ2-1; 9 bases are a match to TRBD1. The material sequenced was PBMCs from blood, taken on the day of vaccination. CDR3 sequence: CASTGQGPNEQFF. CDR3 bases: TGTGCCAGCACGGGACAGGGTCCAAATGAGCAGTTCTTC.